This entry describes one TCR beta chain. This specimen belongs to a study of CD8 T cells in Susac syndrome. RNA was extracted with the RNeasy kit, and a quantity of about 0.45 to 1 ug was reverse transcribed using random hexamers. It was immunoSEQ multiplex PCR that amplified TCR beta CDR3 across 54 Vbeta and 13 Jbeta. From the immunoSEQ multiplex PCR reads, TCRdb called clonotypes with MiXCR, one entry per CDR3 protein. In the table there are under 200,000 distinct CDR3 sequences, 95% of which are singletons. V lost 4 bases, J lost 4 bases, and 16 bases lay in between. This CDR3 region has 15 residues. Germline-derived CDR1 and CDR2 are MNHEY and SVGEGT. CD8+ and CD4+ T cells from blood underwent TCR beta sequencing. Negative isolation was used for CD8+ and CD4+ T cells and FACS enrichment for TEMRA cells.

This TCR came from a human donor in good health. Material for sequencing was CD4+ T cells from PBMCs. The rearrangement uses TRBV6-2 or TRBV6-3 and TRBJ2-5; TRBD2 might be the D (5 bases). The CDR3 nucleotides are TGTGCCAGCAGTTCCAAGCGGAGATCAAGAGAGACCCAGTACTTC. Protein: CASSSKRRSRETQYF.